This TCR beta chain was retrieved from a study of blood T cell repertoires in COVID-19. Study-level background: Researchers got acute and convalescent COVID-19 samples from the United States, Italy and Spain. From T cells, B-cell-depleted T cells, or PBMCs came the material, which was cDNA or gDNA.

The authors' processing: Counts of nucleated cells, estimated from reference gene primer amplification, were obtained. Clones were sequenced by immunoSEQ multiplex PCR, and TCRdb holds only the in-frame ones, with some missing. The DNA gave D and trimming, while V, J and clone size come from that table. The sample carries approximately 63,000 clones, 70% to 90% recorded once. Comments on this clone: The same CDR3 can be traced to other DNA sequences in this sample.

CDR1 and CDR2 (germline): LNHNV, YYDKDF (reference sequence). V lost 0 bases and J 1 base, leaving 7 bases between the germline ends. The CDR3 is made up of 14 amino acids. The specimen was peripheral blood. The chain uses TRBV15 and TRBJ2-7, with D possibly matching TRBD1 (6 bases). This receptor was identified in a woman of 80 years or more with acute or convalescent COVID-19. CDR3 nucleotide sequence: TGTGCCACCAGCAGAGATAGGGGGTCCTACGAGCAGTACTTC. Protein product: CATSRDRGSYEQYF.